This paragraph reports one TCR beta chain. Its antigen is as yet unknown. Peripheral blood was drawn, approximately 9.4 milliliters per donor. No fewer than 6 million PBMCs went into each sample. This record comes from a study of blood T cells in healthy people across ages. Study-level points and caveats: Long-lived donors had more naive CD4+ cells and higher diversity than aged donors.

With a J-beta primer mix and a sample-barcoded 5' primer, a second PCR ran about 7 to 12 cycles. Template switching added a 12-random-nucleotide identifier to every cDNA molecule. MiXCR, run by TCRdb on the 5' RACE reads, gives a single entry per CDR3 protein. The table lists more than 1.4 million distinct CDR3 sequences, around 42% of them singletons. The CDR3 consists of 15 residues. Germline assignment: CDR1 MDHEN and CDR2 SYDVKM. V lost 8 bases and J lost 4; bases outside the gene matches: 10. The J gene is TRBJ1-5, the V gene TRBV28, with 8 bases that match TRBD1. Material for sequencing was blood. The source is a woman aged 18-29 years in good health. The CDR3 bases are TGTGCCAGCGGCGCAGGGGGCCGAGGTAATCAGCCCCAGCATTTT. Its protein is CASGAGGRGNQPQHF.